These 6 T cell receptor beta chains were sequenced from one sample in a study of monozygotic twins with inflammatory bowel disease. TCRdb derives one entry per CDR3 protein from the 5' RACE reads, leaving out DNA. Listed are more than 120,000 distinct CDR3 sequences; under 2.5% falls within the top ten. Sequencing was carried out using blood. These receptors were obtained from a human donor with ulcerative colitis or Crohn's disease, or a healthy co-twin of an affected twin (not recorded which).

The V call is TRBV5-1, the J call TRBJ2-2; TCRdb's assignment of TRBD2 cannot be checked, as there is no DNA. The CDR3 loop spans 15 amino acids. Per germline, CDR1 SGHRS and CDR2 YFSETQ. The CDR3 reads CASSHGPANTGELFF.

This sequence joins TRBV20-1 and TRBJ2-1; TCRdb proposes TRBD2, but this gene call is untestable without DNA. CDR1 is DFQATT and CDR2 is SNEGSKA in the germline V gene (reference sequence). The CDR3 consists of 15 residues. The CDR3 loop is CSARDSGGAGTEQFF.

The J gene is TRBJ2-3, the V gene TRBV4-3; TCRdb's D gene call, TRBD1, goes unchecked for lack of DNA. CDR1 LGHNA and CDR2 YSLEER come from the germline V gene. The CDR3 loop spans 14 amino acids. The CDR3 here is CASSQDTGADTQYF.

The chain couples TRBV20-1 to TRBJ1-5; without DNA, the TCRdb call of TRBD1 cannot be checked. Germline V gene sequence: CDR1 DFQATT, CDR2 SNEGSKA (reference sequence). CDR3 length: 14 residues. Here the CDR3 reads CSAPDQGSNQPQHF.

The genes are TRBV7-2 and TRBJ2-5; TCRdb picks TRBD1, but there is no DNA to check that call. CDR1 SGHTA and CDR2 FQGNSA come from the germline V gene. The CDR3 is 16 amino acids. This CDR3 reads CASSLGLLFPQETQYF.

The chain combines TRBV5-1 with TRBJ1-1. The CDR3 is made up of 15 amino acids. Germline V gene data show CDR1 as SGHRS and CDR2 as YFSETQ. This CDR3 is CATMEGGAMNTEAFF.